This T cell receptor beta chain was sequenced during a study of blood T cells in healthy people across ages. Whole-study results and caveats: In long-lived donors, naive CD4+ cell counts and diversity exceeded those of aged donors.

A second PCR, run for roughly 6 to 11 cycles, used a sample-barcoded 5' primer plus a J-beta primer mix. Each cDNA was tagged by a template-switch adaptor containing 12 random nucleotides. TCRdb processed the 5' RACE reads anew with MiXCR; each CDR3 protein has one entry. The sample shows approximately 800,000 distinct CDR3 sequences, roughly three fifths of them seen only once. Worth noting for this clonotype: The antigen is undetermined.

Germline V gene lookup returns CDR1 SGHVS and CDR2 FQNEAQ. Losses at the gene ends were 0 bases for V and 5 bases for J; bases not matched to a gene: 7. The CDR3 covers 16 residues. The chain is built from TRBV7-8 and TRBJ2-7, with 10 positions matching TRBD2. This TCR was recovered from a man aged 40-55 years in good health. Source material: blood. This CDR3 reads CASSLAPSGSLDEQYF. The CDR3 DNA reads TGTGCCAGCAGCTTAGCCCCTAGCGGGAGTTTAGACGAGCAGTACTTC.